Below, 19 T cell receptor beta chains from the same sample are listed, as sequenced in a study of beta chain features in type 1 diabetes. cDNA synthesis used the whole RNA isolate, giving expressed TCRB sequences. The table came from immunoSEQ multiplex PCR; TCRdb's copy has only in-frame clones and leaves some out. Of around 500,000 clones in the sample, 9.5% to 12% were seen once. Source material: naive CD4+ T cells from blood. The receptors derive from a woman aged 18-30 years in good health.

This clone was seen a few times. CDR3 bases: TGTGCCAGCTGTAGCAGCGGGTCTGGGGCCAACGTCCTGACTTTC. Translating it yields CASCSSGSGANVLTF. This chain links TRBV27 with TRBJ2-6, with D tentatively TRBD2 (6 bases). This CDR3 has 15 amino acids. Looked up from germline, CDR1 is MNHEY and CDR2 is SMNVEV (reference sequence). V gave up 8 bases and J gave up 1 base, with 12 bases separating them.

This clone has a handful of counts. The rearrangement links TRBV28 to TRBJ1-1, with D hard to call. The CDR3 is 12 residues long. CDR1 and CDR2 (germline): MDHEN, SYDVKM. V dropped 9 bases and J dropped 1 base, with 9 bases sitting between them. The CDR3 loop reads CASRKGNTEAFF. CDR3 nucleotide sequence: TGTGCCAGTCGAAAGGGGAACACTGAAGCTTTCTTT.

This clone was recorded a few times. V and J are TRBV19 and TRBJ2-1; 7 bases agree with TRBD1. The CDR3 is made up of 15 amino acids. Trimming removed 1 base from V and 5 bases from J; junction bases left unmatched: 5. Germline V gene data show CDR1 as LNHDA and CDR2 as SQIVND (reference sequence). The CDR3 DNA reads TGTGCCAGTAGTATAGGGGACAGAGAAGACAATGAGCAGTTCTTC. Amino acid sequence: CASSIGDREDNEQFF.

The gene calls are TRBV6-9 and TRBJ2-5, with D possibly matching TRBD2 (5 bases). The CDR3 extends over 17 amino acids. V dropped 5 bases and J dropped 5 bases, with 24 bases sitting between them. Germline loops: CDR1 MNHGY, CDR2 SVAAGI. CDR3 sequence reads: CASSLSTQSGKSETQYF. CDR3 nucleotide sequence: TGTGCCAGCAGTCTCTCGACCCAAAGCGGCAAATCGGAGACCCAGTACTTC.

This chain links TRBV9 with TRBJ2-5; 10 nucleotides match TRBD2. There are 18 residues in the CDR3. Per the germline V gene, CDR1 is SGDLS and CDR2 is YYNGEE. Trimming took 3 bases from V and 2 from J; bases not matched to a gene: 13. This CDR3 reads CASSGALAGVPVQETQYF. CDR3 DNA: TGTGCCAGCAGCGGGGCCCTAGCGGGGGTCCCTGTACAAGAGACCCAGTACTTC. Supplemented by reference TRBV9 and TRBJ2-5, the full variable domain reads DSGVTQTPKHLITATGQRVTLRCSPRSGDLSVYWYQQSLDQGLQFLIQYYNGEERAKGNILERFSAQQFPDLHSELNLSSLELGDSALYFCASSGALAGVPVQETQYFGPGTRLLVL.

This clone was seen a few times. V is TRBV28 and J is TRBJ2-5; possible D gene TRBD2, 6 bases. Germline assignment: CDR1 MDHEN and CDR2 SYDVKM. Trimming removed 5 bases from V and 5 bases from J, with 9 bases in between. The CDR3 covers 12 residues. The CDR3 here is CASSRRAETQYF. The CDR3 nucleotides are TGTGCCAGCAGTAGGAGGGCGGAGACCCAGTACTTC.

J is TRBJ1-5 and V is TRBV7-8; unclear D gene. The CDR3 spans 13 residues. Germline-derived CDR1 and CDR2 are SGHVS and FQNEAQ. The V end lost 2 bases, the J end lost 3 bases, and 5 bases lay between the germline ends. The CDR3 here is CASSLRSNQPQHF. DNA of the CDR3: TGTGCCAGCAGCTTACGGTCCAATCAGCCCCAGCATTTT.

This clone was seen a few times. This chain uses TRBV29-1 with TRBJ2-3; 8 bases agree with TRBD1. J lost 1 base, V lost 7 bases, and 7 bases had no gene match. The CDR3 contains 14 residues. Looked up from germline, CDR1 is SQVTM and CDR2 is ANQGSEA. The CDR3 sequence is CSGAGGWGTDTQYF. CDR3 nucleotides: TGCAGCGGCGCAGGGGGCTGGGGCACAGATACGCAGTATTTT.

The chain recombines TRBV4-2 with TRBJ2-7, with D possibly being TRBD2 (6 bases). Germline lookup yields CDR1 LGHNA and CDR2 YNFKEQ. This CDR3 is 13 amino acids long. Trimming removed 3 bases at V and 3 bases at J, with 9 bases between. The DNA of the CDR3 is TGTGCCAGCAGCCAGTCGGAGGGCTACGAGCAGTACGTC. Protein sequence: CASSQSEGYEQYV.

There are a few counts of this clone. The chain employs TRBV9 and TRBJ2-5; D gene unclear. This CDR3 spans 13 amino acids. The germline gives CDR1 SGDLS, CDR2 YYNGEE. V dropped 5 bases and J dropped 2 bases, with 10 bases sitting between them. The CDR3 reads CASSPGLQETQYF. CDR3 DNA sequence: TGTGCCAGCAGTCCCGGATTACAAGAGACCCAGTACTTC. The full variable domain, rest sourced from reference TRBV9 and TRBJ2-5, is DSGVTQTPKHLITATGQRVTLRCSPRSGDLSVYWYQQSLDQGLQFLIQYYNGEERAKGNILERFSAQQFPDLHSELNLSSLELGDSALYFCASSPGLQETQYFGPGTRLLVL.

This clone was counted between two and nine times. The chain uses TRBV29-1 and TRBJ2-2; no definite D call. The V end was cut by 4 bases, the J end by 5 bases, with 11 bases between. In germline, CDR1 is SQVTM, CDR2 ANQGSEA. This CDR3 has 13 residues. In DNA form, the CDR3 reads TGCAGCGTTGTAAGGCAGACTACCGGGGAGCTGTTTTTT. This encodes CSVVRQTTGELFF.

The V and J genes are TRBV2 and TRBJ1-1; 9 nucleotides match TRBD1. The V segment lost 5 bases and the J segment 1 base; nucleotides outside the gene matches: 2. CDR1 and CDR2 from the germline V gene are SNHLY and FYNNEI. CDR3 size: 14 residues. CDR3 protein: CASSQQGANTEAFF. The DNA for the CDR3 is TGTGCCAGCAGTCAACAGGGGGCGAACACTGAAGCTTTCTTT.

Here the CDR3 reads CASSPNSRASETQYF. The CDR3 region has the DNA TGTGCCAGCAGCCCCAATTCCCGCGCGTCAGAGACCCAGTACTTC. The chain links TRBV7-9 to TRBJ2-5; D is uncertain. Trimming stripped 5 bases from V and 4 bases from J, with 17 bases between. Germline lookup yields CDR1 SEHNR and CDR2 FQNEAQ (reference sequence). The CDR3 runs to 15 residues. Combining the CDR3 with reference TRBV7-9 and TRBJ2-5 gives the whole variable domain DTGVSQNPRHKITKRGQNVTFRCDPISEHNRLYWYRQTLGQGPEFLTYFQNEAQLEKSRLLSDRFSAERPKGSFSTLEIQRTEQGDSAMYLCASSPNSRASETQYFGPGTRLLVL.

Points on this clone: Other DNA variants within this sample encode the same CDR3. J is TRBJ2-1 and V is TRBV7-2, with TRBD1 matching over 10 bases. In germline, CDR1 is SGHTA, CDR2 FQGNSA. CDR3 length: 15 residues. J gave up 1 base and V 5 bases, and 2 bases lay outside the gene matches. The CDR3 loop reads CASSPDRGSYNEQFF. The CDR3 DNA is TGTGCCAGCAGCCCGGACAGGGGGTCCTACAATGAGCAGTTCTTC.

The J gene is TRBJ2-1, the V gene TRBV6-6, with 12 positions matching TRBD2. CDR1 and CDR2 (germline): MNHNY, SVGAGI (reference sequence). CDR3 length: 15 residues. V trimming: 4 bases; J trimming: 9 bases; junction bases outside the gene matches: 7. CDR3 in amino acids: CASSSRLAGVGEQFF. DNA for the CDR3: TGTGCCAGCAGTTCACGACTAGCGGGGGTTGGTGAGCAGTTCTTC.

The V call is TRBV7-3, the J call TRBJ2-5; tentatively, D is TRBD2 (6 bases). The CDR3 is 13 amino acids. V lost 4 bases to trimming and J lost 4 bases, with 10 bases between them. CDR1 SGHTA and CDR2 FQGTGA come from the germline V gene. CDR3: CASSSSGGETQYF. CDR3 nucleotide sequence: TGTGCCAGCAGCTCATCCGGGGGAGAGACCCAGTACTTC.

Concerning this clone itself: This CDR3 is also generated by other DNA sequences in the sample. The rearrangement uses TRBV29-1 and TRBJ1-5; D unresolved. In germline, CDR1 is SQVTM, CDR2 ANQGSEA. The CDR3 totals 13 residues. The ends were cut back, 4 bases at V and 0 bases at J, with 7 bases in the middle. This CDR3 reads CSVGWGSNQPQHF. CDR3 bases: TGCAGCGTTGGGTGGGGTAGCAATCAGCCCCAGCATTTT.

This clone was observed a handful of times. This chain links TRBV2 with TRBJ2-5, with 7 bases that match TRBD1. CDR3 size: 13 residues. V lost 6 bases, J lost 3 bases, and 4 bases stayed unmatched. Germline assignment: CDR1 SNHLY and CDR2 FYNNEI. CDR3: CASSGQVEETQYF. Here the CDR3 DNA reads TGTGCCAGCAGCGGACAGGTAGAAGAGACCCAGTACTTC.

The chain combines TRBV29-1 with TRBJ2-3; TRBD1 agrees at 9 bases. The CDR3 covers 14 residues. The ends lost 4 bases at V and 5 bases at J; junction bases unmatched: 7. The germline V gene has CDR1 SQVTM and CDR2 ANQGSEA. CDR3: CSVAQGAPGDTQYF. CDR3 coding DNA: TGCAGCGTTGCACAGGGGGCGCCGGGAGATACGCAGTATTTT.